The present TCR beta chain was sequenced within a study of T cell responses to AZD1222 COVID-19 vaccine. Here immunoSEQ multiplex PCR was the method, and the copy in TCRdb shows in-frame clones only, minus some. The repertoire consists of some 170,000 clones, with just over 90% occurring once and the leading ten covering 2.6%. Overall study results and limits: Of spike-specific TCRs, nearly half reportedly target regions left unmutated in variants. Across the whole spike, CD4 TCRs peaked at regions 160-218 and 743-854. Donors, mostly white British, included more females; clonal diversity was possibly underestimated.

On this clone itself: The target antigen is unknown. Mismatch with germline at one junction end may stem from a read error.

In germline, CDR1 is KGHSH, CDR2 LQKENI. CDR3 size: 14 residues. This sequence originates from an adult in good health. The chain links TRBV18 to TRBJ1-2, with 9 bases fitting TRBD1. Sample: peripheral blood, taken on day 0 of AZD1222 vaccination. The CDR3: CASSPQGAGYGYTF. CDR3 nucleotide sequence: TGTGCCAGCTCCCCACAGGGGGCGGGTTATGGCTACACCTTC. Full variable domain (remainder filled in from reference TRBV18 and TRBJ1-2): NAGVMQNPRHLVRRRGQEARLRCSPMKGHSHVYWYRQLPEEGLKFMVYLQKENIIDESGMPKERFSAEFPKEGPSILRIQQVVRGDSAAYFCASSPQGAGYGYTFGSGTRLTVV.